This T cell receptor (beta chain) stems from a study of vaccination and CD4 T cells after COVID-19. Time point defined: late sampling 161 to 241 days after vaccination in a few convalescent patients. TCRdb ran MiXCR on the PCR reads and lists one entry per CDR3 protein. The data hold around 30,000 distinct CDR3 sequences, with approximately 53% observed a single time. The germline V gene encodes CDR1 MDHEN and CDR2 SYDVKM. Trimming removed 6 bases from V and 5 bases from J, with 16 bases in between. The CDR3 runs 14 residues. The rearrangement joins TRBV28 to TRBJ2-5; D is uncertain. The sequences come from CD4+ T cells from blood, collected about 7 months after SARS-CoV-2 vaccination. This TCR was sampled from a human donor who had recovered from COVID-19. The CDR3 DNA is TGTGCCAGCAGCCCGAGTCACTCGTCCGAGACCCAGTACTTC. It is translated as CASSPSHSSETQYF.